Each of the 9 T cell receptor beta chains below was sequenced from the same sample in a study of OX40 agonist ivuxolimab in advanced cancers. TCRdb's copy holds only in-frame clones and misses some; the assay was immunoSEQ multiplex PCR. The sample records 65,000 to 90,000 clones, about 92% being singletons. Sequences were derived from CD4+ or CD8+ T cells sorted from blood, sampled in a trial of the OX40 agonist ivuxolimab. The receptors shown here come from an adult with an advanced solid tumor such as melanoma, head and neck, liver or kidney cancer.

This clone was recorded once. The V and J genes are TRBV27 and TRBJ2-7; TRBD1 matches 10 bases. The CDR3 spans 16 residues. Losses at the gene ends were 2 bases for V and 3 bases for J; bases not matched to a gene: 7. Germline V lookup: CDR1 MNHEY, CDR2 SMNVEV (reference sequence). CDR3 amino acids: CASSLRGTGVNYEQYF. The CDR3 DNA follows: TGTGCCAGCAGTTTACGGGGGACAGGGGTAAACTACGAGCAGTACTTC.

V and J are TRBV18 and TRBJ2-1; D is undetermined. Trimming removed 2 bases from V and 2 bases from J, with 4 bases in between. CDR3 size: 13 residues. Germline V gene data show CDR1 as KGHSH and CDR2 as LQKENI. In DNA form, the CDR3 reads TGTGCCAGCTCACCAACAGCCTACAATGAGCAGTTCTTC. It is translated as CASSPTAYNEQFF.

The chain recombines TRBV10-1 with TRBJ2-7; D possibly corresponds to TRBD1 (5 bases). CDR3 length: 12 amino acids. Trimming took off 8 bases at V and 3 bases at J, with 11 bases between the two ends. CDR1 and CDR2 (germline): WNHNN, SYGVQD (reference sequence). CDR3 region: CASADIDYEQYF. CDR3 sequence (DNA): TGCGCCAGCGCGGACATAGACTACGAGCAGTACTTC.

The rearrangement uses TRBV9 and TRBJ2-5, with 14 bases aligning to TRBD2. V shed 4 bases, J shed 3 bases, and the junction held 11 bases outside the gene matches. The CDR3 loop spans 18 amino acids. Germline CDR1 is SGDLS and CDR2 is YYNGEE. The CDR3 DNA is TGTGCCAGCAGCCCCCGTGGGACTAGCGGGGGACCCGAAGAGACCCAGTACTTC. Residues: CASSPRGTSGGPEETQYF.

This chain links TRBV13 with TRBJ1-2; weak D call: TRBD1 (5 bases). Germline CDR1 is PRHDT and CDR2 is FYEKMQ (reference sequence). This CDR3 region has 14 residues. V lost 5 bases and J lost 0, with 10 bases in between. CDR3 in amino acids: CASSAIGANYGYTF. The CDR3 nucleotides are TGTGCCAGCAGCGCTATAGGGGCTAACTATGGCTACACCTTC.

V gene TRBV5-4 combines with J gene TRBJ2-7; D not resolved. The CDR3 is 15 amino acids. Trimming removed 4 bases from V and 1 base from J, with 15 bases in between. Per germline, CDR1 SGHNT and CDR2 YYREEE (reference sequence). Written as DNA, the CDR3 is TGTGCCAGCAGCCCCTTCGGATACCTTTCCTACGAGCAGTACTTC. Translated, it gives CASSPFGYLSYEQYF.

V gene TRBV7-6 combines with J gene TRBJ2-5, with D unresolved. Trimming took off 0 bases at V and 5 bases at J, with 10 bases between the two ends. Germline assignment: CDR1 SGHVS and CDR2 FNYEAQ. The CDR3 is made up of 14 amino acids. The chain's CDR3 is CASSLAGYRETQYF. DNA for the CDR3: TGTGCCAGCAGCTTAGCGGGGTATCGGGAGACCCAGTACTTC.

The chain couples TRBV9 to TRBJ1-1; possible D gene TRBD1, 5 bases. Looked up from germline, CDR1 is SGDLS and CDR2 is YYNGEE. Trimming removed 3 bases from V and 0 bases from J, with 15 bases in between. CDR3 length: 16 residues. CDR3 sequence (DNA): TGTGCCAGCAGCGAGGGGTCCACGCAGGTGAACACTGAAGCTTTCTTT. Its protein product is CASSEGSTQVNTEAFF.

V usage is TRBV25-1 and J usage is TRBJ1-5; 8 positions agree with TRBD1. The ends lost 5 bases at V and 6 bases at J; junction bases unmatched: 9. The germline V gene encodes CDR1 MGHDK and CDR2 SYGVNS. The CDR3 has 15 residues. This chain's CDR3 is CASSKRTGFFQPQHF. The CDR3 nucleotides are TGTGCCAGCAGTAAGCGGACAGGGTTTTTTCAGCCCCAGCATTTT.